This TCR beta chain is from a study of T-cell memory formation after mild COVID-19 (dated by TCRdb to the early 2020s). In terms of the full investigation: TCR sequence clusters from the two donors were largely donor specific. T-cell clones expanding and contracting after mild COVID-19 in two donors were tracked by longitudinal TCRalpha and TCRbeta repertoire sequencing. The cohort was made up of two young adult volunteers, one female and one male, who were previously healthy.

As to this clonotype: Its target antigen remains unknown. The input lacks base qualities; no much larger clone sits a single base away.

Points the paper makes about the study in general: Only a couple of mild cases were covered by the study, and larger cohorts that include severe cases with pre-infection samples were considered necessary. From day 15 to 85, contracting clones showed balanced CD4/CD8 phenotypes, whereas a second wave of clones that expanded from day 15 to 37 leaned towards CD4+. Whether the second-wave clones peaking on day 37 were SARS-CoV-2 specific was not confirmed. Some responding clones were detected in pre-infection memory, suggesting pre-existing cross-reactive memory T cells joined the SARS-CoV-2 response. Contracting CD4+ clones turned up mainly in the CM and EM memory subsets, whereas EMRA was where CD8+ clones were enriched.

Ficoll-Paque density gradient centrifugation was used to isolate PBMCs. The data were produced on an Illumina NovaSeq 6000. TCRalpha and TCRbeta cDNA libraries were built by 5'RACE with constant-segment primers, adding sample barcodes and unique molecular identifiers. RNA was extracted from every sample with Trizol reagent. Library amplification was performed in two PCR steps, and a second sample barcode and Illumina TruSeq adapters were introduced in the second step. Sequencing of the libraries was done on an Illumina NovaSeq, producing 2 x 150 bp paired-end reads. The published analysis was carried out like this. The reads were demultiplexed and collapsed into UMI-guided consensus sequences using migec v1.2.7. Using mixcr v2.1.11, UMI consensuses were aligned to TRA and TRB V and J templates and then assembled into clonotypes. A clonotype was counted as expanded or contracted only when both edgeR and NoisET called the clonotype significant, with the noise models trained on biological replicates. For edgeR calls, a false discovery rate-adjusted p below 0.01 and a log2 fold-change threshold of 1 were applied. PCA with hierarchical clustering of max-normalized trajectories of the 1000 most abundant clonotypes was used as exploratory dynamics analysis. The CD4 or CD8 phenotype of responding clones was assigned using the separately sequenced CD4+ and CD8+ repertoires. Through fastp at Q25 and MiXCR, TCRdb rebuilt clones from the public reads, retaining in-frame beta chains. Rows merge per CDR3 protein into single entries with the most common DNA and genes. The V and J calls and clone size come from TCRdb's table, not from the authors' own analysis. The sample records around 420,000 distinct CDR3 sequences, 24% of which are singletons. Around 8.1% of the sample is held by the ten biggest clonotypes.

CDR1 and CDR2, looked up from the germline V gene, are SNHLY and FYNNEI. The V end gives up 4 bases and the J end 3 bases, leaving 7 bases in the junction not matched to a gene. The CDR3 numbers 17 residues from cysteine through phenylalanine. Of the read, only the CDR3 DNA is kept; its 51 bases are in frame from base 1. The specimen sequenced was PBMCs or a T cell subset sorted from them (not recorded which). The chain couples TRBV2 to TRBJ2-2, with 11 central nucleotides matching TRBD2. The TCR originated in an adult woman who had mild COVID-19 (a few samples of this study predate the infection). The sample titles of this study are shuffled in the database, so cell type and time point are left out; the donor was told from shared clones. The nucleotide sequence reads TGTGCCAGCAGTGTATCTAGCGGGGGGCCCTACACCGGGGAGCTGTTTTTT. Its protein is CASSVSSGGPYTGELFF.